A selection of T cell receptor beta chains follows, all from one sample in a study of cytomegalovirus exposure and HLA in healthy donors. The method was immunoSEQ multiplex PCR; TCRdb's version includes in-frame clones alone and lacks a portion of them. The data hold 110,000 to 150,000 clones, with 75% observed a single time. The sequencing input was PBMCs. These receptors were obtained from a man aged 30 to 39 in good health and CMV-seronegative. Both conserved end residues are trimmed from each CDR3. Each record gives: V gene, D gene, CDR3 protein. D genes are given only for firm matches.

TRBV6-5 | TRBD1 | ASSGQGSYEQY
TRBV7-8 | TRBD1 | ASSSIQGRSSYEQY
TRBV25-1 | TRBD1 | ASSDRVQQY
TRBV19 | TRBD1 | ASSPGQGWSQPQH
TRBV2 | NA | ASRGQGRGTEAF
TRBV11-2 | TRBD2 | ASSSQPGGGTDTQY
TRBV7-9 | NA | ASSTSGFISEQF
TRBV28 | TRBD1 | ASSLLLGGTRETQY
TRBV19 | NA | ASSMRRGRGDTGELF
TRBV18 | NA | ASSPSGREGYGYT
TRBV5-4 | NA | ASSVAGRRPSYEQY
TRBV29-1 | TRBD1 | SGGGQGVGEQY
TRBV2 | NA | ASSPWTVSNQPQH
TRBV29-1 | NA | SALTNYGYT
TRBV27 | NA | ASSLKPGPAYEQY
TRBV27 | TRBD2 | ASSLRSGLAGGNEQF
TRBV13 | TRBD2 | ASSPKYLAGGGNEQF